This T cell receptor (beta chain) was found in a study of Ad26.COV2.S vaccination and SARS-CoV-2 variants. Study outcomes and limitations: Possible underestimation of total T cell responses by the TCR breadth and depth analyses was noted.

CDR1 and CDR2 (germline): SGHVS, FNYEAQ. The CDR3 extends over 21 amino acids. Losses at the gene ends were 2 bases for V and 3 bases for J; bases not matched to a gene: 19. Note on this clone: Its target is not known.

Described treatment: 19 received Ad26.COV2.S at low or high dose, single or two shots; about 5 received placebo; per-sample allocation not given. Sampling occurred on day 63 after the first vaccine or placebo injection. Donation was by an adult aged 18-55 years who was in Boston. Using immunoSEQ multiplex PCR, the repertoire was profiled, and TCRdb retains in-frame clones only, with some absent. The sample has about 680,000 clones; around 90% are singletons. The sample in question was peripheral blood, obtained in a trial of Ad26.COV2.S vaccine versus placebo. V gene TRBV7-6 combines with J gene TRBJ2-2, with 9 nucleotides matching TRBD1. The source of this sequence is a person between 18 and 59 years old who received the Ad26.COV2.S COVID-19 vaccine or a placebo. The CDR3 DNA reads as TGTGCCAGCAGCTTATCTGGACCGGGACAGGGAGAAAGTTACTACACCGGGGAGCTGTTTTTT. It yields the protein CASSLSGPGQGESYYTGELFF.